This TCR beta chain was sequenced for a study of T cell repertoires in cytomegalovirus infection. TCRdb processed the reads anew with MiXCR; each CDR3 protein has one entry. This sample has fewer than 200,000 distinct CDR3 sequences, with approximately 19% found just once. Trimming removed 5 bases from V and 6 bases from J, with 17 bases in between. The germline V gene encodes CDR1 MNHEY and CDR2 SMNVEV (reference sequence). The length of the CDR3 is 15 residues. The chain carries TRBV27 and TRBJ2-1; D is tentatively TRBD1 or TRBD2 (6 bases each). What was sequenced was PBMCs. The source is a human donor in good health (CMV status not recorded). Some clones in this sample may be carry-over from other donors' samples. Here the CDR3 DNA reads TGTGCCAGCAGTCCCCGGGGGCTAGCGCGCAATGAGCAGTTCTTC. It translates to CASSPRGLARNEQFF.